This is a list of T cell receptor beta chains from one sample in a study of human T cells and chemical hapten exposure. Each CDR3 protein gets one entry after TCRdb re-called the RACE reads with MiXCR. The sample consists of nearly 55,000 distinct CDR3 sequences, more than 9% of them appearing once. Sequences were derived from whole blood, sampled in connection with sensitization to the hapten diphenylcyclopropenone (DPC). These receptors were obtained from a woman between 50 and 59 years old with alopecia areata. Some clones in this sample may be carry-over from other donors' samples. The CDR3 runs from the conserved cysteine through the conserved F or W. D genes are given only for firm matches. Clone size is not always given. Where it is, it says once, few, many or a class for expanded clones.

j_call: TRBJ1-4
v_call: TRBV7-2
d_call: TRBD1
clone_size: many
cdr3_aa: CASSLEGQGSINEKLFF
cdr3_nt: TGTGCCAGCAGCTTAGAGGGACAGGGATCTATTAATGAAAAACTGTTTTTT

j_call: TRBJ1-1
v_call: TRBV13
d_call: NA
clone_size: few
cdr3_aa: CASSLDTGSEAFF
cdr3_nt: TGTGCCAGCAGCTTAGACACAGGGTCTGAAGCTTTCTTT

j_call: TRBJ1-5
v_call: TRBV7-9
d_call: TRBD1
clone_size: many
cdr3_aa: CASSSGQGRQPQHF
cdr3_nt: TGTGCCAGCAGCTCCGGACAGGGGAGGCAGCCCCAGCATTTT

j_call: TRBJ1-1
v_call: TRBV6-2/TRBV6-3
d_call: NA
clone_size: many
cdr3_aa: CASTAWFAEAFF
cdr3_nt: TGTGCCAGCACTGCCTGGTTCGCTGAAGCTTTCTTT

j_call: TRBJ1-6
v_call: TRBV20-1
d_call: NA
clone_size: many
cdr3_aa: CSAKQGHLNSPLHF
cdr3_nt: TGCAGTGCTAAGCAGGGACATCTTAATTCACCCCTCCACTTT

j_call: TRBJ1-1
v_call: TRBV10-2
d_call: NA
clone_size: few
cdr3_aa: CASSEFTNTEAFF
cdr3_nt: TGCGCCAGCAGTGAGTTTACGAACACTGAAGCTTTCTTT

j_call: TRBJ2-5
v_call: TRBV28
d_call: NA
clone_size: many
cdr3_aa: CASSLTGATQYF
cdr3_nt: TGTGCCAGCAGTTTAACAGGCGCAACCCAGTACTTC

j_call: TRBJ1-2
v_call: TRBV4-3
d_call: NA
clone_size: NA
cdr3_aa: CASSQKGSANYGYTF
cdr3_nt: TGCGCCAGCAGCCAAAAGGGTAGCGCAAACTATGGCTACACCTTC

j_call: TRBJ1-2
v_call: TRBV11-2
d_call: NA
clone_size: many
cdr3_aa: CASSLDYRGGYTF
cdr3_nt: TGTGCCAGCAGCTTAGATTATAGGGGCGGCTACACCTTC

j_call: TRBJ2-7
v_call: TRBV6-5
d_call: NA
clone_size: NA
cdr3_aa: CASSSRTGSTYEQYF
cdr3_nt: TGTGCCAGCAGTTCCCGGACGGGATCAACCTACGAGCAGTACTTC

j_call: TRBJ2-1
v_call: TRBV6-2/TRBV6-3
d_call: TRBD2
clone_size: NA
cdr3_aa: CASSYRRSLAGVNEQFF
cdr3_nt: TGTGCCAGCAGTTACCGGCGTAGTCTAGCGGGAGTTAATGAGCAGTTCTTC

j_call: TRBJ2-2
v_call: TRBV14
d_call: NA
clone_size: few
cdr3_aa: CASSIIERPGGELFF
cdr3_nt: TGTGCCAGCAGCATAATTGAACGGCCTGGCGGGGAGCTGTTTTTT

j_call: TRBJ2-5
v_call: TRBV20-1
d_call: NA
clone_size: many
cdr3_aa: CSAIERNQETQYF
cdr3_nt: TGCAGTGCTATTGAGCGGAACCAAGAGACCCAGTACTTC

j_call: TRBJ2-5
v_call: TRBV7-9
d_call: TRBD1
clone_size: few
cdr3_aa: CASSWGQTIQETQYF
cdr3_nt: TGTGCCAGCAGCTGGGGACAGACGATTCAAGAGACCCAGTACTTC

j_call: TRBJ1-5
v_call: TRBV6-2/TRBV6-3
d_call: NA
clone_size: many
cdr3_aa: CASSGQTRNQPQHF
cdr3_nt: TGTGCCAGCAGCGGACAGACGCGCAATCAGCCCCAGCATTTT

j_call: TRBJ2-4
v_call: TRBV20-1
d_call: NA
clone_size: NA
cdr3_aa: CSARDWALAKDNGDIQYF
cdr3_nt: TGCAGTGCTAGAGATTGGGCTTTAGCGAAAGACAATGGGGACATTCAGTACTTC

j_call: TRBJ2-1
v_call: TRBV12-3/TRBV12-4
d_call: NA
clone_size: few
cdr3_aa: CASSFRQGSNEQFF
cdr3_nt: TGTGCCAGCAGTTTCCGGCAGGGTTCCAATGAGCAGTTCTTC

j_call: TRBJ1-4
v_call: TRBV29-1
d_call: NA
clone_size: NA
cdr3_aa: CSVVYGREKLFF
cdr3_nt: TGCAGCGTCGTATACGGGAGGGAAAAACTGTTTTTT

j_call: TRBJ1-1
v_call: TRBV5-6
d_call: TRBD1
clone_size: many
cdr3_aa: CASSLAVRRRGTEAFF
cdr3_nt: TGTGCCAGCAGCCTGGCGGTACGGCGCAGGGGGACTGAAGCTTTCTTT

j_call: TRBJ1-1
v_call: TRBV29-1
d_call: NA
clone_size: NA
cdr3_aa: CSAPGQLNTEAFF
cdr3_nt: TGCAGCGCTCCGGGACAATTGAACACTGAAGCTTTCTTT

j_call: TRBJ1-1
v_call: TRBV4-2
d_call: NA
clone_size: few
cdr3_aa: CASTDPGSVNTEAFF
cdr3_nt: TGTGCCAGTACCGACCCAGGGTCGGTAAACACTGAAGCTTTCTTT

j_call: TRBJ2-1
v_call: TRBV7-8
d_call: NA
clone_size: many
cdr3_aa: CASSMPGPKEGEQFF
cdr3_nt: TGTGCCAGCAGCATGCCCGGGCCAAAGGAGGGTGAGCAGTTCTTC

j_call: TRBJ1-1
v_call: TRBV11-2
d_call: TRBD1
clone_size: few
cdr3_aa: CASSPAPRQGMNTEAFF
cdr3_nt: TGTGCCAGCAGCCCAGCCCCCCGACAGGGAATGAACACTGAAGCTTTCTTT

j_call: TRBJ2-2
v_call: TRBV5-5
d_call: NA
clone_size: many
cdr3_aa: CASRREASNTGELFF
cdr3_nt: TGTGCCAGCAGGAGAGAGGCCTCGAACACCGGGGAGCTGTTTTTT

j_call: TRBJ2-1
v_call: TRBV7-9
d_call: NA
clone_size: once
cdr3_aa: CASSLSKQGPEGQCF
cdr3_nt: TGTGCCAGCAGCTTGTCCAAACAGGGTCCCGAGGGGCAGTGCTTC

j_call: TRBJ2-1
v_call: TRBV18
d_call: TRBD2
clone_size: few
cdr3_aa: CASSRGTSGIDEQFF
cdr3_nt: TGTGCCAGCTCCCGCGGGACTAGCGGGATCGATGAGCAGTTCTTC

j_call: TRBJ2-5
v_call: TRBV27
d_call: TRBD2
clone_size: NA
cdr3_aa: CASRTRLAGGLVRETQYF
cdr3_nt: TGTGCCAGCAGAACTCGACTAGCGGGGGGGCTGGTTCGAGAGACCCAGTACTTC

j_call: TRBJ2-7
v_call: TRBV27
d_call: NA
clone_size: few
cdr3_aa: CASSFREGDEQYF
cdr3_nt: TGTGCCAGCAGTTTCAGGGAAGGAGACGAGCAGTACTTC

j_call: TRBJ2-3
v_call: TRBV20-1
d_call: TRBD2
clone_size: few
cdr3_aa: CSGVTGRGDTDTQYF
cdr3_nt: TGCAGTGGTGTGACGGGGCGGGGGGACACAGATACGCAGTATTTT

j_call: TRBJ2-5
v_call: TRBV5-1
d_call: NA
clone_size: few
cdr3_aa: CASSLFGSEETQYF
cdr3_nt: TGCGCCAGCAGCTTATTCGGCAGCGAAGAGACCCAGTACTTC

j_call: TRBJ1-1
v_call: TRBV4-1
d_call: NA
clone_size: many
cdr3_aa: CASSRDIWSEAFF
cdr3_nt: TGCGCCAGCAGCCGGGACATCTGGTCGGAAGCTTTCTTT

j_call: TRBJ1-6
v_call: TRBV27
d_call: NA
clone_size: few
cdr3_aa: CASKNGNSPLHF
cdr3_nt: TGTGCCAGCAAGAACGGTAATTCACCCCTCCACTTT

j_call: TRBJ1-3
v_call: TRBV28
d_call: NA
clone_size: many
cdr3_aa: CASGRGSSGNTIYF
cdr3_nt: TGTGCCAGCGGCAGGGGAAGTTCTGGAAACACCATATATTTT

j_call: TRBJ1-6
v_call: TRBV12-3/TRBV12-4
d_call: NA
clone_size: NA
cdr3_aa: CASSLRQEGSPLHF
cdr3_nt: TGTGCCAGCAGTTTACGACAGGAAGGGTCACCCCTCCACTTT

j_call: TRBJ2-7
v_call: TRBV7-9
d_call: NA
clone_size: NA
cdr3_aa: CASSLAFTTEQYF
cdr3_nt: TGTGCCAGCAGCTTAGCGTTCACTACCGAGCAGTACTTC

j_call: TRBJ2-7
v_call: TRBV21-1
d_call: NA
clone_size: many
cdr3_aa: CASSKELPGTGYYEQYF
cdr3_nt: TGTGCCAGCAGCAAAGAGCTACCCGGGACAGGGTACTACGAGCAGTACTTC

j_call: TRBJ2-3
v_call: TRBV14
d_call: NA
clone_size: few
cdr3_aa: CASSQEASDTQYF
cdr3_nt: TGTGCCAGCAGCCAGGAAGCGTCAGATACGCAGTATTTT

j_call: TRBJ1-6
v_call: TRBV4-1
d_call: NA
clone_size: NA
cdr3_aa: CASSSSRGHNSPLHF
cdr3_nt: TGCGCCAGCAGCTCATCCAGGGGTCATAATTCACCCCTCCACTTT

j_call: TRBJ1-4
v_call: TRBV7-9
d_call: NA
clone_size: many
cdr3_aa: CASSRGQNNEKLFF
cdr3_nt: TGTGCCAGCAGCCGGGGACAAAATAATGAAAAACTGTTTTTT

j_call: TRBJ2-1
v_call: TRBV12-3/TRBV12-4
d_call: NA
clone_size: many
cdr3_aa: CASSPRDGLMVRGNEQFF
cdr3_nt: TGTGCCAGCAGTCCACGGGACGGACTTATGGTAAGGGGCAATGAGCAGTTCTTC

j_call: TRBJ1-4
v_call: TRBV7-9
d_call: NA
clone_size: many
cdr3_aa: CASSLASLVFNEKLFF
cdr3_nt: TGTGCCAGCAGCTTAGCATCCTTGGTCTTTAATGAAAAACTGTTTTTT

j_call: TRBJ1-5
v_call: TRBV6-2/TRBV6-3
d_call: NA
clone_size: many
cdr3_aa: CASSYLPERQPQHF
cdr3_nt: TGTGCCAGCAGTTACCTTCCGGAGCGTCAGCCCCAGCATTTT

j_call: TRBJ1-5
v_call: TRBV6-1
d_call: NA
clone_size: NA
cdr3_aa: CASNPSWGGNQPQHF
cdr3_nt: TGTGCCAGCAACCCCAGTTGGGGGGGGAATCAGCCCCAGCATTTT

j_call: TRBJ1-1
v_call: TRBV28
d_call: TRBD1
clone_size: many
cdr3_aa: CASSSALDRGAVAFF
cdr3_nt: TGTGCCAGCAGTAGCGCGTTAGACAGGGGCGCCGTAGCTTTCTTT

j_call: TRBJ2-7
v_call: TRBV2
d_call: TRBD2
clone_size: few
cdr3_aa: CASSETLAGSYEQYF
cdr3_nt: TGTGCCAGCAGTGAAACGCTAGCGGGAAGCTACGAGCAGTACTTC

j_call: TRBJ2-2
v_call: TRBV5-6
d_call: NA
clone_size: NA
cdr3_aa: CASSLEYSGELFF
cdr3_nt: TGTGCCAGCAGCTTGGAGTATTCCGGGGAGCTGTTTTTT

j_call: TRBJ2-2
v_call: TRBV7-9
d_call: NA
clone_size: many
cdr3_aa: CASSLNRLGGELFF
cdr3_nt: TGTGCCAGCAGCTTAAACCGGCTTGGCGGGGAGCTGTTTTTT

j_call: TRBJ1-5
v_call: TRBV20-1
d_call: NA
clone_size: many
cdr3_aa: CSARTGWGNQPQHF
cdr3_nt: TGCAGTGCTAGGACAGGTTGGGGCAATCAGCCCCAGCATTTT

j_call: TRBJ2-5
v_call: TRBV4-1
d_call: NA
clone_size: few
cdr3_aa: CASSQRADQETQYF
cdr3_nt: TGCGCCAGCAGCCAACGGGCAGACCAAGAGACCCAGTACTTC

j_call: TRBJ2-7
v_call: TRBV11-2
d_call: TRBD1
clone_size: many
cdr3_aa: CASSLVSPGTGYEQYF
cdr3_nt: TGTGCCAGCAGCTTAGTAAGCCCCGGGACAGGGTACGAGCAGTACTTC

j_call: TRBJ2-5
v_call: TRBV11-2
d_call: TRBD1
clone_size: few
cdr3_aa: CASTPFRQGEYKETQYF
cdr3_nt: TGTGCCAGCACCCCCTTTAGACAGGGGGAGTACAAAGAGACCCAGTACTTC

j_call: TRBJ2-7
v_call: TRBV5-1
d_call: NA
clone_size: NA
cdr3_aa: CASSLEGQGPYEQYF
cdr3_nt: TGCGCCAGCAGCCTGGAGGGCCAGGGCCCCTACGAGCAGTACTTC

j_call: TRBJ1-2
v_call: TRBV7-9
d_call: NA
clone_size: few
cdr3_aa: CASSLGNDGYTF
cdr3_nt: TGTGCCAGCAGCTTGGGGAATGATGGCTACACCTTC

j_call: TRBJ1-1
v_call: TRBV21-1
d_call: NA
clone_size: many
cdr3_aa: CASSIRGASNTEAFF
cdr3_nt: TGTGCCAGCAGCATCAGGGGAGCCTCGAACACTGAAGCTTTCTTT

j_call: TRBJ1-5
v_call: TRBV12-3/TRBV12-4
d_call: NA
clone_size: few
cdr3_aa: CATGPGGSTQPQHF
cdr3_nt: TGTGCCACGGGACCGGGGGGCAGCACTCAGCCCCAGCATTTT